This TCR beta chain was profiled in a study of blood T cells in healthy people across ages (dated by TCRdb to 2015 to 2017). In the study overall: In model experiments, template switching captured about one uniquely barcoded TCR beta cDNA molecule for every two T cells. To avoid experimental bias, donors of different ages were spread randomly across the sequencing lanes. To track age-related changes in TCR beta repertoire diversity, the study relied on deep sequencing normalized with unique cDNA molecular identifiers. Donors were grouped into four age groups: young (average about 15 years), middle-aged (approximately 41), aged (around 60) and long-lived (over 80). Two additional independent replicas of 1 million unique cDNA reads from the same blood draw were analyzed for two donors (one aged 18 to 30 and one aged 80 or older). Broad study findings and their caveats: Estimates of total diversity based on one million sequenced T cells were considered lower bounds and underestimates. Bulk unsorted PBMC profiling prevented conclusive comparison of naive and antigen-experienced compartments. Observed TCR beta diversity correlated strongly with the percentage of naive T cells measured by flow cytometry. Donor CMV infection status was unknown, potentially confounding age-related changes in expanded clonotypes. Compared with the aged group, the long-lived group had more naive CD4+ T cells, fewer expanded clones and increased TCR diversity, a pattern suggesting age selection. As age increased, observed TCR beta diversity per million T cells dropped in a roughly linear way, and a significant reduction was already evident by age around 41.

Donors were 35 to 40 systemically healthy Caucasian individuals from Russia aged roughly 6 to 95 years. Approximately 10 milliliters of peripheral blood were collected from each donor into EDTA-treated Vacutainer tubes. Ficoll-Paque density-gradient centrifugation was used to isolate PBMCs, with at least 6 million per sample. Total RNA was extracted from PBMCs with Trizol reagent, with at least 6 micrograms obtained per sample. For every donor, flow cytometry on a PBMC aliquot measured the percentage of naive CD45RAhigh/CD27high T cells. The CDR3, from cysteine to phenylalanine, totals 12 residues. Only the CDR3 part of the read is kept: 36 bases, read in frame from the first base. Germline trimming: 3 bases from V, 7 bases from J; junction bases outside gene matches: 2. CDR1 and CDR2, per the germline V gene (reference sequence), are DFQATT and SNEGSKA. Library preparation employed 5' RACE. The sequencing machine was an Illumina HiSeq 2500. A second PCR of 7 to 11 cycles was performed with a sample-barcoded 5' primer and a J-beta primer mix. A unique molecular identifier was introduced onto each TCR beta cDNA molecule by a template-switch 5' adaptor carrying 12 random nucleotides. Each sample yielded at least 3 million CDR3-containing paired-end reads. First-strand cDNA was synthesized from all RNA with the Mint cDNA synthesis kit, primed by a TRBC-specific oligonucleotide. After uracil-DNA glycosylase treatment, a first 18-cycle PCR used universal primers M1SS and BC2_uni_R on all cDNA. Regarding the original processing steps: Normalization of each sample was performed by random selection of 1 million high-quality reads, each carrying a distinct molecular identifier. Instead of being binned into consensus sequences, reads with shared molecular identifiers were discarded. MiTCR, run with a Q25 quality threshold and the strictest error-elimination algorithm, handled CDR3 identification, clonotype clustering and error correction. A nonparametric unseen species model with Euler transformation was used to estimate lower-bound total TCR beta diversity. The public reads were reanalyzed by TCRdb: fastp trimming at Q25, MiXCR alignment, in-frame beta chains only. CDR3 protein sequences are deduplicated, and each keeps its most common genes and DNA. The V and J calls and clone size are TCRdb's, not the authors'. The sample records almost 1 million distinct CDR3 sequences, just over 50% of which are singletons. About 21% of the sample goes to the ten largest clones.

Regarding this clonotype: Its antigen is not yet known. There are no base qualities to consult, and no much larger clone falls within one base.

This clonotype was obtained from a woman aged 55-69 years in good health. The sequencing sample was made of blood. The chain is assembled from TRBV20-1 and TRBJ1-4, and 7 junctional nucleotides match TRBD1. The nucleotide sequence reads TGCAGTGCTAGTCGGGACAGTGAAAAACTGTTTTTT. Translated, it reads CSASRDSEKLFF.